The present T cell receptor (beta chain) was sequenced within a study of early stage breast cancer tumors. Whole-study context: ER+/PR+/HER2- status applied to about 80% of the 16 invasive breast tumors. Average read coverage per sample was 9 to 10-fold. Study outcomes and limitations: Comparing each tissue with blood distinguished tumor from normal in about 90% of the 16 patients.

Per the germline V gene, CDR1 is SGHNT and CDR2 is YYREEE (reference sequence). The CDR3 has 15 residues. V was clipped by 2 bases and J by 5 bases, with 13 bases between them. This clone was seen once. Its antigen is still unknown. Each sample had two DNA replicates, around 0.53 ug blood or 1.5 ug tissue. Sequencing used immunoSEQ multiplex PCR; TCRdb keeps in-frame clones, though not all of them. The sample records some 72,000 clones, under 85% being singletons. The sequence derives from a person in their 60s with breast cancer. This rearrangement joins TRBV5-4 to TRBJ2-2; D may be TRBD2 (6 bases). The sequenced material came from blood. The CDR3 reads CASSFVGSGTGELFF. The CDR3 DNA is TGTGCCAGCAGCTTCGTCGGGAGCGGGACCGGGGAGCTGTTTTTT. Full variable domain (rest looked up from reference TRBV5-4 and TRBJ2-2): ETGVTQSPTHLIKTRGQQVTLRCSSQSGHNTVSWYQQALGQGPQFIFQYYREEENGRGNFPPRFSGLQFPNYSSELNVNALELDDSALYLCASSFVGSGTGELFFGEGSRLTVL.